Listed below are T cell receptor beta chains from one sample, sequenced in a study of response to subunit inactivated influenza vaccine. TCRdb reprocessed the RT-PCR reads with MiXCR, giving one entry per CDR3 protein. The sample lists about 520,000 distinct CDR3 sequences, 25% occurring once. This material consisted of CD4+ T cells sorted from PBMCs, taken 5 days after vaccination. Source of these receptors: a man in his forties or fifties who received an inactivated influenza vaccine. Both conserved end residues are part of each CDR3. D genes are given only for firm matches. Clone size is given for some rows only: seen once, a few or many times, or a class if the clone is expanded.

clone_size	v_call	d_call	cdr3_length	j_call	cdr3_aa	cdr3_nt
few	TRBV21-1	NA	14	TRBJ2-1	CASSKVRRGNEQFF	TGTGCCAGCAGCAAAGTCCGTCGGGGCAATGAGCAGTTCTTC
few	TRBV4-3	NA	16	TRBJ1-6	CASSQGGQGQNSPLHF	TGCGCCAGCAGCCAAGGCGGCCAGGGGCAGAATTCACCCCTCCACTTT
NA	TRBV7-3	TRBD2	20	TRBJ2-1	CASSLTQTSGRAFSYNEQFF	TGTGCCAGCAGCTTAACCCAGACTAGCGGGAGGGCCTTTTCCTACAATGAGCAGTTCTTC
NA	TRBV9	NA	16	TRBJ2-2	CASSVVTVTNTGELFF	TGTGCCAGCAGCGTAGTGACAGTCACGAACACCGGGGAGCTGTTTTTT
NA	TRBV5-5	TRBD1	17	TRBJ2-7	CASSGGSAGGISYEQYF	TGTGCCAGCAGCGGGGGATCTGCAGGGGGTATTTCCTACGAGCAGTACTTC
few	TRBV6-1	NA	16	TRBJ2-1	CASSERWGSSYNEQFF	TGTGCCAGCAGTGAACGATGGGGGAGTTCCTACAATGAGCAGTTCTTC
once	TRBV7-3	TRBD2	15	TRBJ2-1	CASSLKVAGVNEQFF	TGTGCCAGCAGCTTAAAGGTGGCGGGAGTCAATGAGCAGTTCTTC
NA	TRBV4-3	NA	16	TRBJ2-2	CASSQADKTVTGELFF	TGCGCCAGCAGCCAAGCAGATAAGACGGTCACCGGGGAGCTGTTTTTT
NA	TRBV2	TRBD2	12	TRBJ2-7	CASSTGGHEQYF	TGTGCCAGCAGTACGGGGGGGCACGAGCAGTACTTC
NA	TRBV6-1	TRBD1	15	TRBJ2-7	CASSSPGTATYEQYF	TGTGCCAGCAGTAGTCCCGGGACAGCCACCTACGAGCAGTACTTC
NA	TRBV7-2	TRBD1	13	TRBJ1-5	CASSWTGSQPQHF	TGTGCCAGCAGCTGGACAGGGAGTCAGCCCCAGCATTTT
NA	TRBV5-1	TRBD2	16	TRBJ2-1	CASSFLVGGTYNEQFF	TGCGCCAGCAGCTTTTTAGTGGGAGGGACGTACAATGAGCAGTTCTTC
NA	TRBV29-1	NA	13	TRBJ1-1	CSVGLTMNTEAFF	TGCAGCGTTGGACTGACGATGAACACTGAAGCTTTCTTT
few	TRBV20-1	NA	11	TRBJ2-1	CSAIGSHEQFF	TGCAGTGCTATCGGGAGCCATGAGCAGTTCTTC
NA	TRBV29-1	NA	14	TRBJ2-7	CSVELGKGTREQYF	TGCAGCGTTGAACTCGGGAAAGGGACCCGCGAGCAGTACTTC
NA	TRBV3-1	NA	17	TRBJ2-4	CASSQGTYGQVQNIQYF	TGTGCCAGCAGCCAAGGAACCTACGGGCAGGTGCAAAACATTCAGTACTTC
few	TRBV4-3	TRBD1	15	TRBJ1-4	CASSQSGTGQEKLFF	TGCGCCAGCAGCCAATCCGGGACAGGCCAGGAAAAACTGTTTTTT
few	TRBV29-1	NA	17	TRBJ2-2	CSVEEKTGPLNTGELFF	TGCAGCGTTGAAGAGAAAACAGGGCCACTTAACACCGGGGAGCTGTTTTTT
NA	TRBV20-1	TRBD1	17	TRBJ1-5	CSARRQGAPYSNQPQHF	TGCAGTGCCAGACGCCAGGGGGCCCCTTATAGCAATCAGCCCCAGCATTTT
NA	TRBV5-1	NA	23	TRBJ2-1	CASSLARGGGASTRGLGDNEQFF	TGCGCCAGCAGCTTGGCCCGTGGCGGCGGGGCTTCGACGCGGGGCCTCGGGGACAATGAGCAGTTCTTC
few	TRBV29-1	TRBD1	13	TRBJ2-5	CSVAMTGIETQYF	TGCAGCGTTGCGATGACAGGGATAGAGACCCAGTACTTC
NA	TRBV20-1	TRBD2	13	TRBJ2-1	CSAQRLAGGEQFF	TGCAGTGCTCAAAGGCTAGCGGGGGGCGAGCAGTTCTTC
NA	TRBV6-2/TRBV6-3	TRBD1	15	TRBJ2-1	CASSGGTGGSNEQFF	TGTGCCAGCAGTGGGGGGACAGGGGGGAGCAATGAGCAGTTCTTC
few	TRBV2	NA	13	TRBJ1-6	CASSAEINSPLHF	TGTGCCAGCAGTGCCGAGATTAATTCACCCCTCCACTTT
NA	TRBV28	NA	13	TRBJ2-3	CASLRGRTDTQYF	TGTGCCAGCTTGAGGGGCAGAACAGATACGCAGTATTTT
NA	TRBV7-8	NA	13	TRBJ2-1	CASSPPVGGEQFF	TGTGCCAGCAGCCCCCCTGTTGGAGGGGAGCAGTTCTTC
few	TRBV6-2/TRBV6-3	NA	15	TRBJ1-1	CASSFRPRGSTEAFF	TGTGCCAGCAGTTTCCGACCTCGGGGGAGCACTGAAGCTTTCTTT
NA	TRBV29-1	NA	12	TRBJ1-5	CSVGIHNQLQHF	TGCAGCGTTGGCATCCACAATCAGCTCCAGCATTTT
NA	TRBV20-1	NA	15	TRBJ1-1	CSAREGSQRNTEAFF	TGCAGTGCTAGAGAAGGGTCCCAAAGAAACACTGAAGCTTTCTTT
NA	TRBV12-3/TRBV12-4	NA	16	TRBJ2-7	CASSLEYPWISYEQYF	TGTGCCAGCAGTTTAGAGTATCCCTGGATCTCCTACGAGCAGTACTTC
NA	TRBV27	NA	14	TRBJ1-5	CASSQQSGNQPQHF	TGTGCCAGCAGCCAACAATCAGGCAATCAGCCCCAGCATTTT
few	TRBV7-9	NA	17	TRBJ2-3	CASSLALSGGGTDTQYF	TGTGCCAGCAGCTTAGCGCTAAGTGGAGGGGGCACAGATACGCAGTATTTT
NA	TRBV9	TRBD2	18	TRBJ2-1	CASSTRGGPGVGYNEQFF	TGTGCCAGCAGCACCCGGGGGGGACCGGGAGTGGGGTACAATGAGCAGTTCTTC
NA	TRBV20-1	TRBD1	13	TRBJ2-7	CSAEDRYPYEQYF	TGCAGTGCTGAGGACAGGTACCCCTACGAGCAGTACTTC
NA	TRBV6-1	NA	16	TRBJ2-6	CASSIFDRPGANVLTF	TGTGCCAGCAGTATTTTTGACAGGCCTGGGGCCAACGTCCTGACTTTC
few	TRBV6-2/TRBV6-3	TRBD1	16	TRBJ2-5	CASSREQGWRGETQYF	TGTGCCAGCAGTCGCGAACAGGGGTGGAGAGGAGAGACCCAGTACTTC